The 21 T cell receptor beta chains below were found in one sample sequenced in a study of response to subunit inactivated influenza vaccine (dated by TCRdb to the late 2010s). The library relied on RT-PCR. Sequencing was performed on an Illumina HiSeq 2500. TCRdb took the public reads, trimmed them with fastp at Q25, ran MiXCR for clone calling and kept in-frame beta chains. A single entry per CDR3 protein holds the most common genes and DNA from its merged rows. This sample has approximately 730,000 distinct CDR3 sequences in its table, and approximately 15% of those were observed once. Together, the top ten hold approximately 6.5% of the sample. The material sequenced was PBMCs from blood, taken less than 15 days before vaccination. The receptor source for this set is a man aged 50 to 60 who received an inactivated influenza vaccine. Donor details come from another sample of the same person, matched by shared clones.

The V and J genes are TRBV11-2 and TRBJ2-7; TRBD2 is a possible D gene (5 bases). CDR1 SGHAT and CDR2 FQNNGV come from the germline V gene. Trimming pared 4 bases from V and 7 bases from J, leaving 14 bases between. The CDR3 sequence is 13 residues long. This chain's CDR3 is CASSWERAGEQYF. The CDR3 DNA is TGTGCCAGCAGCTGGGAGAGGGCGGGTGAGCAGTACTTC. The entire variable domain, with the rest obtained from reference TRBV11-2 and TRBJ2-7, is as follows: EAGVAQSPRYKIIEKRQSVAFWCNPISGHATLYWYQQILGQGPKLLIQFQNNGVVDDSQLPKDRFSAERLKGVDSTLKIQPAKLEDSAVYLCASSWERAGEQYFGPGTRLTVT.

This clonotype was seen a handful of times. The chain links TRBV27 to TRBJ2-1; the D call may be TRBD1 or TRBD2 (5 bases each). V gave up 5 bases and J gave up 0 bases, with 14 bases separating them. The germline V gene encodes CDR1 MNHEY and CDR2 SMNVEV (reference sequence). This CDR3 spans 16 amino acids. The CDR3 sequence is CASSPRDGSSYNEQFF. The CDR3 DNA sequence: TGTGCCAGCAGTCCCCGGGACGGAAGCTCCTACAATGAGCAGTTCTTC.

The chain combines TRBV7-9 with TRBJ2-5; 7 nucleotides align to TRBD1. The V and J ends lost 1 base and 5 bases, in that order; junction bases with no gene match: 10. The CDR3 has 16 amino acids. Germline CDR1 is SEHNR and CDR2 is FQNEAQ (reference sequence). This chain's CDR3 is CASSLVNRGTKETQYF. CDR3 DNA sequence: TGTGCCAGCAGCTTAGTCAACAGGGGAACGAAGGAGACCCAGTACTTC. The variable domain in full, completed from reference TRBV7-9 and TRBJ2-5, reads DTGVSQNPRHKITKRGQNVTFRCDPISEHNRLYWYRQTLGQGPEFLTYFQNEAQLEKSRLLSDRFSAERPKGSFSTLEIQRTEQGDSAMYLCASSLVNRGTKETQYFGPGTRLLVL.

This clonotype was counted between two and nine times. V gene TRBV14 combines with J gene TRBJ2-3, with TRBD2 matching 13 bases. Per germline, CDR1 SGHDN and CDR2 FVKESK. The junction had 12 bases not matched to a gene; V was cut back by 3 bases and J by 0 bases. There are 20 residues in the CDR3. The CDR3 nucleotides read TGTGCCAGCAGCCACGCGGGACTAGCGGGGATTAGTGCTAGCACAGATACGCAGTATTTT. Translating it yields CASSHAGLAGISASTDTQYF.

The table lists this clonotype with many counts. The chain carries TRBV4-1 and TRBJ1-5; TRBD1 aligns across 8 bases. This CDR3 comprises 16 residues. The trim removed 4 bases at V and 3 bases at J, leaving 8 bases unmatched. Germline CDR1 MGHRA, CDR2 YSYEKL. CDR3 residues: CASSPYGTGDNQPQHF. CDR3 in DNA: TGCGCCAGCAGCCCTTACGGGACAGGCGACAATCAGCCCCAGCATTTT.

This clonotype has more than one count but fewer than ten. The genes are TRBV6-2 or TRBV6-3 and TRBJ2-1, with 8 bases fitting TRBD2. CDR1 is MNHEY, CDR2 SVGEGT, per germline. The CDR3 runs to 17 residues. The V gene end was trimmed by 6 bases and the J gene end by 3 bases; junction bases not matched to a gene: 13. The CDR3 coding sequence is TGTGCCAGCAGAACAGAATCACTAGCGGACATCTACAATGAGCAGTTCTTC. This codes for CASRTESLADIYNEQFF.

This clonotype was found a few times. The chain is built from TRBV10-3 and TRBJ2-2; TRBD1 agrees at 8 bases. The CDR3 totals 17 residues. CDR1 is ENHRY, CDR2 SYGVKD, per germline. Trimming cost V 5 bases and J 0 bases; bases outside gene matches: 8. CDR3 residues: CAISSGGGYPNTGELFF. Here the CDR3 DNA reads TGTGCCATCAGTTCAGGGGGCGGTTACCCGAACACCGGGGAGCTGTTTTTT.

This clonotype was observed a handful of times. The V and J genes are TRBV6-5 and TRBJ2-7; D is unresolved. V lost 0 bases and J lost 1, with 7 bases in between. The CDR3 spans 14 residues. Germline V gene data show CDR1 as MNHEY and CDR2 as SVGAGI. In DNA form, the CDR3 reads TGTGCCAGCAGTTACTCGCCTGAGTCCTACGAGCAGTACTTC. Encoded protein: CASSYSPESYEQYF.

CDR3 nucleotides: TGCAGCGTTGACCCCCCCGAACGGGAGACCCAGTACTTC. This codes for CSVDPPERETQYF. The V call is TRBV29-1, the J call TRBJ2-5; no clear D gene. The ends were cut back, 3 bases at V and 5 bases at J, with 13 bases in the middle. Germline CDR1 SQVTM, CDR2 ANQGSEA. The CDR3 is 13 amino acids.

Concerning this clonotype itself: This may stem from a read error, because a much larger clone lies one nucleotide away. The chain links TRBV2 to TRBJ1-6, with a tentative D call TRBD1 (5 bases). Germline assignment: CDR1 SNHLY and CDR2 FYNNEI. The CDR3 length is 16 residues. The CDR3 here is CASRTGRSSSNSPLHF. The CDR3 region has the DNA TGTGCCAGCAGGACGGGACGGAGCTCCTCTAATTCACCCCTCCACTTT.

The sample holds a few counts of this clonotype. This chain links TRBV6-5 with TRBJ2-3; 8 bases agree with TRBD2. Germline V gene lookup returns CDR1 MNHEY and CDR2 SVGAGI. This CDR3 has 16 amino acids. Trimming cost V 3 bases and J 0 bases; bases outside gene matches: 5. CDR3 loop: CASSYLASGSTDTQYF. As DNA, the CDR3 is TGTGCCAGCAGTTATTTGGCTAGCGGGAGCACAGATACGCAGTATTTT.

The J gene is TRBJ2-7, the V gene TRBV20-1, with a tentative D call TRBD1 (6 bases). The germline V and J ends were trimmed by 2 bases and 5 bases, with 7 bases remaining between them. The CDR3 has 11 amino acids. Per the germline V gene, CDR1 is DFQATT and CDR2 is SNEGSKA (reference sequence). In nucleotides, the CDR3 is TGCAGTGCTAGAAGGACAGACGAGCAGTACTTC. It codes for CSARRTDEQYF.

This clonotype was seen only a few times. The chain employs TRBV6-2 or TRBV6-3 and TRBJ2-3; no reliable D call. Germline V gives CDR1 MNHEY, CDR2 SVGEGT. The CDR3 length is 14 residues. Trimming cost V 5 bases and J 4 bases, with 13 bases left between them. Here the CDR3 DNA reads TGTGCCAGCAGTAGTTGGGCCGCGGCAGATACGCAGTATTTT. This codes for CASSSWAAADTQYF.

This clonotype was seen more than once but under ten times. V and J are TRBV30 and TRBJ1-5; tentatively, D is TRBD1 (6 bases). Trimming stripped 1 base from V and 6 bases from J, with 10 bases between. The CDR3 sequence is 13 residues long. Germline CDR1 and CDR2: GTSNPN and SVGIG (reference sequence). CDR3 in amino acids: CAWSGGGGQPQHF. The DNA for the CDR3 is TGTGCCTGGAGTGGGGGGGGCGGTCAGCCCCAGCATTTT.

The chain joins TRBV20-1 to TRBJ2-7; 12 bases match TRBD2. J gave up 4 bases and V 6 bases, and 10 bases lay outside the gene matches. Germline V lookup: CDR1 DFQATT, CDR2 SNEGSKA (reference sequence). This CDR3 spans 15 amino acids. The CDR3 sequence: CSAEGASGGAYEQYF. The CDR3 nucleotides are TGCAGTGCCGAGGGGGCTAGCGGGGGGGCATACGAGCAGTACTTC.

The V and J genes are TRBV20-1 and TRBJ2-7; D gene ambiguous. Looked up from germline, CDR1 is DFQATT and CDR2 is SNEGSKA (reference sequence). The CDR3 has 12 amino acids. With 4 bases removed from V and 2 bases from J, the gap between germline ends came to 9 bases. The CDR3, as DNA: TGCAGTGCTATACTCGGTACCTACGAGCAGTACTTC. As protein: CSAILGTYEQYF.

This clonotype has just a few counts. The chain has TRBV20-1 and TRBJ2-7; D may be TRBD2 (6 bases). The CDR3 is 17 amino acids. Trimming took 5 bases from V and 4 from J, leaving 27 bases between them. Germline V gene data show CDR1 as DFQATT and CDR2 as SNEGSKA (reference sequence). The CDR3, as DNA: TGCAGTGCTTTAGGGTCTCCTGTCGGGGGAAGAGGGTACGAGCAGTACTTC. Protein sequence: CSALGSPVGGRGYEQYF.

This clonotype was counted ten times or more. The chain uses TRBV24-1 and TRBJ2-1; D ambiguous. The germline V gene encodes CDR1 KGHDR and CDR2 SFDVKD. The CDR3 is made up of 16 amino acids. V was clipped by 1 base and J by 0 bases, with 9 bases between them. This CDR3 is CATSDFRQSSYNEQFF. The DNA of the CDR3 is TGTGCCACCAGTGATTTCCGGCAGAGCTCCTACAATGAGCAGTTCTTC.

This chain joins TRBV9 and TRBJ2-7, with 9 bases matching TRBD1. The CDR3 extends over 13 amino acids. J gave up 6 bases and V 3 bases, and 4 bases lay outside the gene matches. CDR1 and CDR2 (germline): SGDLS, YYNGEE. CDR3 nucleotides: TGTGCCAGCAGCGCAGGACAGGGGCTCGAGCAGTACTTC. Amino acids: CASSAGQGLEQYF. Together with reference TRBV9 and TRBJ2-7, the CDR3 gives the full variable domain: DSGVTQTPKHLITATGQRVTLRCSPRSGDLSVYWYQQSLDQGLQFLIQYYNGEERAKGNILERFSAQQFPDLHSELNLSSLELGDSALYFCASSAGQGLEQYFGPGTRLTVT.

The chain couples TRBV7-6 to TRBJ1-1; D is undetermined. CDR3 size: 18 residues. Germline V gene lookup returns CDR1 SGHVS and CDR2 FNYEAQ. V lost 7 bases, J lost 3 bases, and 27 bases lay in between. CDR3 sequence reads: CASTRLSNGMGMDTEAFF. The CDR3 DNA sequence: TGTGCCAGCACTAGATTGTCTAACGGAATGGGCATGGACACTGAAGCTTTCTTT.

This clonotype was seen a few times. The chain uses TRBV7-2 and TRBJ2-7, with 9 bases that match TRBD1. There are 15 residues in the CDR3. Trimming at V came to 3 bases and at J to 3 bases, leaving 6 bases not matched to a gene. CDR1 and CDR2 from the germline V gene are SGHTA and FQGNSA. The CDR3 region has the DNA TGTGCCAGCAGCTTTTCACCGGGACAGGGCTACGAGCAGTACTTC. Encoded protein: CASSFSPGQGYEQYF.